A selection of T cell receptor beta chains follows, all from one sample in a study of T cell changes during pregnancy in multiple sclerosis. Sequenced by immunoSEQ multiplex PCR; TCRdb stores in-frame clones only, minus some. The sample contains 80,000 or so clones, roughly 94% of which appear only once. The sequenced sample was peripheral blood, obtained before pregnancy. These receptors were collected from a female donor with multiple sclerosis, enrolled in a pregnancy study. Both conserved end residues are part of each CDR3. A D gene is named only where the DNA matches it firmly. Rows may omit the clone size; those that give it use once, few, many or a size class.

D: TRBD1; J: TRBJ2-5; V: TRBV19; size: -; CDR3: CASSQQGTEQETQYF; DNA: TGTGCCAGTAGTCAACAAGGGACAGAGCAAGAGACCCAGTACTTC
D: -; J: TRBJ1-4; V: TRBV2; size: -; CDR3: CASYTGKSTNEKLFF; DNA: TGTGCCAGTTATACAGGGAAGTCAACTAATGAAAAACTGTTTTTT
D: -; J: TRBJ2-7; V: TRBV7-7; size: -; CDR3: CASSLAQGYEQYF; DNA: TGTGCTAGCAGCTTAGCACAGGGCTACGAGCAGTACTTC
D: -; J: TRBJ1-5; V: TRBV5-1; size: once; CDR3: CASSPDSFTYQPQHF; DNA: TGCGCCAGCAGCCCAGACAGTTTCACATATCAGCCCCAGCATTTT
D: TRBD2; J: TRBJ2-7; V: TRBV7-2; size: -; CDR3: CASSFSGVAYEQYF; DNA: TGTGCCAGCAGCTTCAGCGGGGTAGCTTACGAGCAGTACTTC
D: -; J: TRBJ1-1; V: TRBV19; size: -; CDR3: CASSETENTEAFF; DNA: TGTGCCAGTAGCGAAACAGAGAACACTGAAGCTTTCTTT
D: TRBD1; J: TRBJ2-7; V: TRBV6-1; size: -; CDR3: CATRDRVDEQYF; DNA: TGTGCCACCCGGGACAGGGTAGACGAGCAGTACTTC
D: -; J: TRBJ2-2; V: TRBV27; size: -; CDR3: CASSLGLLNTGELFF; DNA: TGTGCCAGCAGTTTAGGGCTTCTTAACACCGGGGAGCTGTTTTTT
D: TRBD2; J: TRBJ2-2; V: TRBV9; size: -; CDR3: CASRRTSGTGELFF; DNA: TGTGCCAGCAGGAGGACTAGCGGTACCGGGGAGCTGTTTTTT
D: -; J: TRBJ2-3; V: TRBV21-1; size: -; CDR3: CASSGRLAGGPADTQYF; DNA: TGTGCCAGCAGCGGCAGACTAGCGGGAGGGCCTGCAGATACGCAGTATTTT
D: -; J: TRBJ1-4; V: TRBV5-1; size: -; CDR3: CASSFGRGFEKLFF; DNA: TGCGCCAGCAGCTTCGGCAGGGGTTTTGAAAAACTGTTTTTT
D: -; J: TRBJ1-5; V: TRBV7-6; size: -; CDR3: CASSTAGNQPQHF; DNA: TGTGCCAGCAGCACAGCGGGCAATCAGCCCCAGCATTTT
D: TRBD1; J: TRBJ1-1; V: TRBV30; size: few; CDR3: CASGQSNTEAFF; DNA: TGTGCCTCGGGACAGTCCAACACTGAAGCTTTCTTT
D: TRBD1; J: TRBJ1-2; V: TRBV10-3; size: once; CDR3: CAIMGTVNYGYTF; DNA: TGTGCCATTATGGGGACAGTTAACTATGGCTACACCTTC
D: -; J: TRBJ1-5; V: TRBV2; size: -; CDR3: CASNPEAGIQPQHF; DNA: TGTGCCAGCAACCCGGAAGCGGGTATACAGCCCCAGCATTTT
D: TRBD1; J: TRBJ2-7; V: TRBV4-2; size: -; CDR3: CASSHPQDRHEQYF; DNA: TGTGCCAGCAGCCACCCCCAGGACAGGCACGAGCAGTACTTC
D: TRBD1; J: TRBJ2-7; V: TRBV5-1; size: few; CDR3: CASSLQSGQLYEQYF; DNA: TGCGCCAGCAGCTTACAATCGGGACAGCTCTACGAGCAGTACTTC
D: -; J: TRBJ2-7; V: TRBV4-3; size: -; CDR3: CASSQVVSSEQYF; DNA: TGCGCCAGCAGCCAAGTAGTTTCAAGCGAGCAGTACTTC
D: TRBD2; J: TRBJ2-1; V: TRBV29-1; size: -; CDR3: CSVAGTTTQFF; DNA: TGCAGCGTTGCCGGGACTACAACCCAGTTCTTC
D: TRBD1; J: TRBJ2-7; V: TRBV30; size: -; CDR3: CAWSYDRGYEQYF; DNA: TGTGCCTGGAGTTATGACAGGGGCTACGAGCAGTACTTC
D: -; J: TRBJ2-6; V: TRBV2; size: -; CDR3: CASSGVSGANVLTF; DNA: TGTGCCAGCAGTGGAGTCTCTGGGGCCAACGTCCTGACTTTC
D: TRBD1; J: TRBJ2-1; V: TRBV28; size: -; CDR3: CASSPPGQGSPFF; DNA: TGTGCCAGCAGTCCCCCGGGACAGGGGTCGCCGTTCTTC
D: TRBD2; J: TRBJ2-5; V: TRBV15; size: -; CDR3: CATRISGTTSQGTQYF; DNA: TGTGCCACCAGAATTTCCGGGACTACCAGTCAAGGGACCCAGTACTTC
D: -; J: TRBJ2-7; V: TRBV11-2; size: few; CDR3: CASSLDVPDGGDEQYF; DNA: TGTGCCAGCAGCTTAGATGTTCCCGACGGAGGGGACGAGCAGTACTTC
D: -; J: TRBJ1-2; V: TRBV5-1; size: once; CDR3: CASSLGQAVYGYTF; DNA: TGCGCCAGCAGCTTGGGACAGGCCGTATATGGCTACACCTTC
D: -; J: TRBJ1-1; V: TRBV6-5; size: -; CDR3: CASRRKRNTEAFF; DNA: TGTGCCAGCAGAAGAAAGCGGAACACTGAAGCTTTCTTT
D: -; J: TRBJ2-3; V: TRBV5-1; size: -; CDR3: CASSNGRAGPTSTDTQYF; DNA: TGCGCCAGCAGCAACGGGAGAGCGGGTCCTACTAGCACAGATACGCAGTATTTT
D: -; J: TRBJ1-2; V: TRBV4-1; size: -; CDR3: CASSQVNLQNYGYTF; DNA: TGCGCCAGCAGCCAAGTCAACCTACAGAACTATGGCTACACCTTC
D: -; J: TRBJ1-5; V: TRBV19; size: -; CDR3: CASSTPKRGQPQHF; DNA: TGTGCCAGTAGTACCCCGAAAAGGGGTCAGCCCCAGCATTTT
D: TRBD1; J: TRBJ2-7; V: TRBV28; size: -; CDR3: CASRLTGLNEQYF; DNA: TGTGCCAGCAGGTTGACAGGGCTCAACGAGCAGTACTTC
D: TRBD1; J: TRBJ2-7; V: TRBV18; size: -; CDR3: CASSPGQGFEQYF; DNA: TGTGCCAGCTCCCCGGGACAGGGGTTCGAGCAGTACTTC
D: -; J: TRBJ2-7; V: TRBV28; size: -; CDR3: CASSLTGIIYEQYF; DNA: TGTGCCAGCAGTTTAACCGGGATTATATACGAGCAGTACTTC
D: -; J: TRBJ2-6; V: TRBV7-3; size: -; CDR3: CASSWGGGAVGANVLTF; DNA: TGTGCCAGCAGCTGGGGAGGAGGGGCGGTCGGGGCCAACGTCCTGACTTTC
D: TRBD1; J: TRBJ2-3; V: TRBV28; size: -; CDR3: CASSPAQGADTQYF; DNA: TGTGCCAGCAGTCCCGCGCAGGGGGCAGATACGCAGTATTTT
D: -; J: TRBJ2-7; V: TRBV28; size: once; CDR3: CASSLYSFYEQYF; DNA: TGTGCCAGCAGTTTATACAGTTTCTACGAGCAGTACTTC
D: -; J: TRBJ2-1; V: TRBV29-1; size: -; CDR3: CSVDLLDPGSYNEQFF; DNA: TGCAGCGTGGACTTACTAGACCCAGGCTCCTACAATGAGCAGTTCTTC
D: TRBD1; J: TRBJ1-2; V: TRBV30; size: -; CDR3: CAWSITGGVHNYGYTF; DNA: TGTGCCTGGAGTATAACAGGGGGTGTCCATAACTATGGCTACACCTTC
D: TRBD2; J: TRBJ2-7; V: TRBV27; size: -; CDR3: CASSWTSGSIIYEQYF; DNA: TGTGCCAGCAGTTGGACTAGCGGGAGCATTATATACGAGCAGTACTTC
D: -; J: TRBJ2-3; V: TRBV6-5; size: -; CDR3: CASSRAGVGTDTQYF; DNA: TGTGCCAGCAGCAGGGCAGGGGTTGGCACAGATACGCAGTATTTT
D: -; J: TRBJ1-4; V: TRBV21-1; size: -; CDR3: CASSKRVPGDNEKLFF; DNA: TGTGCCAGCAGCAAGAGGGTCCCCGGGGATAATGAAAAACTGTTTTTT
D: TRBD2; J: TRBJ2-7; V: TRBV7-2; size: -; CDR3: CASSRTSGSVEQYF; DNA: TGTGCCAGCAGCCGGACTAGCGGGAGTGTCGAGCAGTACTTC
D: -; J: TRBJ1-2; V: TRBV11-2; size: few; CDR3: CASRPPDKADGYTF; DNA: TGTGCCAGCAGACCGCCCGACAAGGCCGATGGCTACACCTTC
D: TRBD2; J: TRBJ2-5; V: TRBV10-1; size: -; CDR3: CASSPGTSGQETQYF; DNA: TGCGCCAGCAGCCCCGGGACTAGCGGACAAGAGACCCAGTACTTC
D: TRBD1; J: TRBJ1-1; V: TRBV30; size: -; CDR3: CAWSVWGGTGSLTEAFF; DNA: TGTGCCTGGAGTGTATGGGGTGGGACAGGGTCGCTCACTGAAGCTTTCTTT
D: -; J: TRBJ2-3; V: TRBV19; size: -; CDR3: CASSTATGPDTQYF; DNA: TGTGCCAGTAGTACGGCCACAGGTCCAGATACGCAGTATTTT
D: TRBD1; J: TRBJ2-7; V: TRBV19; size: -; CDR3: CASSEAPQGSSYEQYF; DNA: TGTGCCAGTAGTGAAGCCCCACAGGGGAGTTCCTACGAGCAGTACTTC
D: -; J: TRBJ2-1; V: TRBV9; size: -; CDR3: CASSVVSADEQFF; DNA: TGTGCCAGCAGCGTAGTTAGCGCGGATGAGCAGTTCTTC
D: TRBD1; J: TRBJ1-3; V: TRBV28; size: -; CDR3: CASSPFGEQGANTIYF; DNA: TGTGCCAGCAGCCCCTTCGGAGAACAGGGGGCAAACACCATATATTTT
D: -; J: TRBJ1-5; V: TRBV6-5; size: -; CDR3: CASSQQKKQPQHF; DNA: TGTGCCAGCAGTCAACAGAAGAAACAGCCCCAGCATTTT
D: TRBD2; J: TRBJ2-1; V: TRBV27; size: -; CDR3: CASSYPPGLANYNEQFF; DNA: TGTGCCAGCAGTTACCCGCCGGGACTAGCGAACTACAATGAGCAGTTCTTC
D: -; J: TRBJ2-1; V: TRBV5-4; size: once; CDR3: CASSLKQLFYNEQFF; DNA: TGTGCCAGCAGCTTGAAACAGCTTTTCTACAATGAGCAGTTCTTC
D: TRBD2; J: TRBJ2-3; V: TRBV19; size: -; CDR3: CASISLAVTRGTQYF; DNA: TGTGCCAGTATCTCTCTAGCGGTGACTCGGGGTACGCAGTATTTT
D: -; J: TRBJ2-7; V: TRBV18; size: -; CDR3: CASSPPSMVGKQYF; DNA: TGTGCCAGCTCACCCCCAAGCATGGTCGGGAAGCAGTACTTC
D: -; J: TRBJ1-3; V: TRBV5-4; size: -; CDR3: CASSLTGTGNTIYF; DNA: TGTGCCAGCAGCTTGACGGGTACTGGAAACACCATATATTTT
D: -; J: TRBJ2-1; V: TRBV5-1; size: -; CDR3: CASSFPTTSMVQYEQFF; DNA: TGCGCCAGCAGCTTCCCCACTACTAGCATGGTACAGTATGAGCAGTTCTTC
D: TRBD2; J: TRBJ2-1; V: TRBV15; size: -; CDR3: CATSRAGGRVQNEQFF; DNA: TGTGCCACCAGCAGAGCTGGCGGGAGGGTACAGAATGAGCAGTTCTTC
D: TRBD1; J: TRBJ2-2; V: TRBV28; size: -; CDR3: CASSHLPTYRGGELFF; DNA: TGTGCCAGCAGTCACCTCCCAACCTACAGGGGCGGGGAGCTGTTTTTT
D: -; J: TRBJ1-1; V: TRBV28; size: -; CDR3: CASRPVSPSGTEAFF; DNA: TGTGCCAGCAGGCCGGTTAGCCCCAGTGGAACTGAAGCTTTCTTT
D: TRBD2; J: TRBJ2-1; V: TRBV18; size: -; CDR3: CASSLNPLTSGPGFF; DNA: TGTGCCAGCTCACTGAACCCCCTTACTAGCGGTCCGGGGTTCTTC
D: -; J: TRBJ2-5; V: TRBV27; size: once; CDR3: CASSRDSEETQYF; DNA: TGTGCCAGCAGTCGCGACAGCGAAGAGACCCAGTACTTC